Listed here are 16 T cell receptor beta chains from one sample, sequenced in a study of blood T cell repertoires in COVID-19. Produced via immunoSEQ multiplex PCR; TCRdb's table is partial and in-frame only. The table includes some 280,000 clones, roughly 88% detected once. Sequencing used peripheral blood. The origin of the receptors is a woman aged 25 to 39 with active or convalescent COVID-19.

The CDR3 spells CSASGGDRGEETQYF. The CDR3 DNA reads as TGCAGTGCTAGTGGGGGGGACAGGGGCGAAGAGACCCAGTACTTC. This chain joins TRBV20-1 and TRBJ2-5; 10 positions agree with TRBD1. V shed 3 bases and J 3 bases; nucleotides not matched to a gene: 7. CDR1 is DFQATT and CDR2 is SNEGSKA in the germline V gene (reference sequence). The CDR3 contains 15 residues.

This rearrangement joins TRBV5-6 to TRBJ1-2; 9 bases agree with TRBD1. CDR3 length: 15 residues. Per the germline V gene, CDR1 is SGHDT and CDR2 is YYEEEE. The junction had 7 bases not matched to a gene; V was cut back by 6 bases and J by 1 base. CDR3 residues: CASTIPGQGNYGYTF. In DNA form, the CDR3 reads TGTGCCAGCACCATACCGGGACAGGGTAACTATGGCTACACCTTC. The whole variable domain, filled in from reference TRBV5-6 and TRBJ1-2, reads DAGVTQSPTHLIKTRGQQVTLRCSPKSGHDTVSWYQQALGQGPQFIFQYYEEEERQRGNFPDRFSGHQFPNYSSELNVNALLLGDSALYLCASTIPGQGNYGYTFGSGTRLTVV.

The chain recombines TRBV19 with TRBJ1-2, with 9 bases fitting TRBD1. Per the germline V gene, CDR1 is LNHDA and CDR2 is SQIVND (reference sequence). The CDR3 consists of 13 residues. The J segment lost 4 bases and the V segment lost 7 bases, leaving 4 bases of the junction unmatched. The CDR3 reads CASMGQGTYGYTF. The CDR3 DNA sequence: TGTGCCAGTATGGGACAGGGAACCTATGGCTACACCTTC.

The V and J genes are TRBV28 and TRBJ1-5; 9 bases are shared with TRBD1. Per germline, CDR1 MDHEN and CDR2 SYDVKM. After removal of 5 bases from V and 7 bases from J, the junction contained 9 bases not matched to a gene. The length of the CDR3 is 15 residues. The CDR3 DNA sequence: TGTGCCAGCAGTCCACCACAGGGGGCGCGGCAGCCCCAGCATTTT. It yields the protein CASSPPQGARQPQHF.

The J gene is TRBJ2-1, the V gene TRBV24-1; perhaps TRBD2 as D (6 bases). The CDR3 is made up of 16 amino acids. Germline V gives CDR1 KGHDR, CDR2 SFDVKD. The V end was cut by 6 bases, the J end by 1 base, with 15 bases between. This CDR3 reads CATSKRGTYSYNEQFF. CDR3 DNA sequence: TGTGCCACCAGTAAACGGGGGACGTATTCCTACAATGAGCAGTTCTTC.

The J gene is TRBJ2-1, the V gene TRBV6-2 or TRBV6-3; TRBD2 agrees at 16 bases. The CDR3 extends over 15 amino acids. The V segment lost 4 bases and the J segment 8 bases; nucleotides outside the gene matches: 2. CDR1 and CDR2 from the germline V gene are MNHEY and SVGEGT. As DNA, the CDR3 is TGTGCCAGCAGTTTGGGACTAGCGGGGGGGTATGAGCAGTTCTTC. Its protein is CASSLGLAGGYEQFF.

This rearrangement joins TRBV7-9 to TRBJ2-1; the D gene is possibly TRBD2 (7 bases). The V gene's germline CDR1 is SEHNR and CDR2 FQNEAQ (reference sequence). The ends were cut back, 7 bases at V and 4 bases at J, with 14 bases in the middle. This CDR3 spans 14 amino acids. Written as DNA, the CDR3 is TGTGCCAGCAAATGGGAGGGGGGGTACAATGAGCAGTTCTTC. Its translation: CASKWEGGYNEQFF.

The rearrangement links TRBV6-5 to TRBJ1-2; 7 nucleotides align to TRBD1. CDR3 length equals 12 residues. V was pared by 5 bases and J by 8 bases, with 5 bases of the junction left unmatched. Germline V CDR1 and CDR2: MNHEY, SVGAGI. The CDR3 loop reads CASSRQGMGYTF. Here the CDR3 DNA reads TGTGCCAGCAGTAGACAGGGAATGGGCTACACCTTC.

The chain has TRBV2 and TRBJ2-1, with no clear D. Germline V gives CDR1 SNHLY, CDR2 FYNNEI. This CDR3 comprises 13 residues. V was clipped by 7 bases and J by 4 bases, with 11 bases between them. The CDR3 spells CASMSTVYNEQFF. The CDR3 nucleotides read TGTGCCAGCATGAGTACAGTGTACAATGAGCAGTTCTTC.

This clone was counted once. V and J are TRBV6-6 and TRBJ2-7; the match to TRBD1 covers 10 bases. From germline, CDR1 is MNHNY and CDR2 SVGAGI (reference sequence). CDR3 length: 16 amino acids. The ends lost 4 bases at V and 1 base at J; junction bases unmatched: 7. CDR3 residues: CASSSVGTGESYEQYF. Written as DNA, the CDR3 is TGTGCCAGCAGTTCCGTCGGGACAGGGGAGTCCTACGAGCAGTACTTC.

V gene TRBV19 combines with J gene TRBJ1-2, with a possible D match to TRBD1 (6 bases). The CDR3 runs to 15 residues. CDR1 is LNHDA, CDR2 SQIVND, per germline (reference sequence). Trimming took 3 bases from V and 2 from J, leaving 13 bases between them. The chain's CDR3 is CASSILGGPNYGYTF. The CDR3 coding sequence is TGTGCCAGTAGTATTCTAGGGGGACCCAACTATGGCTACACCTTC. Drawing the rest from reference TRBV19 and TRBJ1-2, the complete variable domain is DGGITQSPKYLFRKEGQNVTLSCEQNLNHDAMYWYRQDPGQGLRLIYYSQIVNDFQKGDIAEGYSVSREKKESFPLTVTSAQKNPTAFYLCASSILGGPNYGYTFGSGTRLTVV.

The rearrangement joins TRBV28 to TRBJ2-1; possibly TRBD2 for D (6 bases). The CDR3 spans 14 residues. Germline V gene sequence: CDR1 MDHEN, CDR2 SYDVKM. The V end lost 2 bases, the J end lost 4 bases, and 9 bases lay between the germline ends. As DNA, the CDR3 is TGTGCCAGCAGTTTACGCAGCGGGTACAATGAGCAGTTCTTC. Its translation: CASSLRSGYNEQFF.

The rearrangement uses TRBV11-2 and TRBJ2-7, with a tentative D call TRBD2 (5 bases). CDR1 SGHAT and CDR2 FQNNGV come from the germline V gene. V was clipped by 3 bases and J by 6 bases, with 12 bases between them. This CDR3 spans 13 amino acids. CDR3 in DNA: TGTGCCAGCAGCTTCGGGATTACCCCCGAGCAGTACTTC. Its protein product is CASSFGITPEQYF. The whole variable domain, filled in from reference TRBV11-2 and TRBJ2-7, reads EAGVAQSPRYKIIEKRQSVAFWCNPISGHATLYWYQQILGQGPKLLIQFQNNGVVDDSQLPKDRFSAERLKGVDSTLKIQPAKLEDSAVYLCASSFGITPEQYFGPGTRLTVT.

The chain employs TRBV18 and TRBJ1-6; D gene ambiguous. This CDR3 region has 15 residues. Germline V lookup: CDR1 KGHSH, CDR2 LQKENI. The ends were cut back, 3 bases at V and 3 bases at J, with 9 bases in the middle. The CDR3: CASSPPGVYNSPLHF. The CDR3, as DNA: TGTGCCAGCTCACCCCCGGGAGTCTATAATTCACCCCTCCACTTT.

V is TRBV7-8 and J is TRBJ1-5; D possibly corresponds to TRBD1 (5 bases). This CDR3 contains 15 residues. Germline V gene data show CDR1 as SGHVS and CDR2 as FQNEAQ. The V and J ends lost 5 bases and 5 bases respectively, with 16 bases between them. The CDR3 loop is CASSGNPTADQPQHF. The CDR3 DNA follows: TGTGCCAGCAGCGGCAACCCGACAGCAGATCAGCCCCAGCATTTT.

The V call is TRBV5-4, the J call TRBJ2-3; TRBD2 matches 7 bases. The ends lost 2 bases at V and 6 bases at J; junction bases unmatched: 12. The V gene's germline CDR1 is SGHNT and CDR2 YYREEE (reference sequence). This CDR3 is built from 16 residues. This chain's CDR3 is CASSLAPSGGGDTQYF. The CDR3 nucleotides are TGTGCCAGCAGCTTAGCCCCTAGCGGAGGAGGGGATACGCAGTATTTT.